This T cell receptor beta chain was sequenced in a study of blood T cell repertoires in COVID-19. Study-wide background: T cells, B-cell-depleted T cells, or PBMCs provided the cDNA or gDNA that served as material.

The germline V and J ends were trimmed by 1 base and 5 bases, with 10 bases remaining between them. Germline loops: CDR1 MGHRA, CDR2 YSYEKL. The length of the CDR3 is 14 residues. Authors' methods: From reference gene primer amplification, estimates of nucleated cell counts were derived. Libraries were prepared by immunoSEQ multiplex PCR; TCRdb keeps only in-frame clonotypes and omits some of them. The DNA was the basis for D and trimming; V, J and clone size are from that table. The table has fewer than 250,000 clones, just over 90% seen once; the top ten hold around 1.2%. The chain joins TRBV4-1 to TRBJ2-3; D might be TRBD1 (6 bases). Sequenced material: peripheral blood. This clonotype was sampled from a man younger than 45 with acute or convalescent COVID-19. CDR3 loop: CASSQAGVGDTQYF. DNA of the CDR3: TGCGCCAGCAGCCAAGCAGGGGTTGGAGATACGCAGTATTTT.